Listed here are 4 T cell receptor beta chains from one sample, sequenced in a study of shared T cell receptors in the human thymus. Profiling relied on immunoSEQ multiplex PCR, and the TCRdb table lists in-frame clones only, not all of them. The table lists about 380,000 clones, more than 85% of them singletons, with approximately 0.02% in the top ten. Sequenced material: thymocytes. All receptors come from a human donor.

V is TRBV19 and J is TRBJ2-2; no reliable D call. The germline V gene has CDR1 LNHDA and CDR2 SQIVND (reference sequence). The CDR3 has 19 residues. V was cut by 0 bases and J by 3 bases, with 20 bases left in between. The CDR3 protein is CASSIDHAPTDPHTGELFF. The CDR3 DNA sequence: TGTGCCAGTAGTATAGATCACGCCCCCACCGACCCCCACACCGGGGAGCTGTTTTTT.

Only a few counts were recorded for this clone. CDR3 nucleotide sequence: TGTGCCAGCGGTAGACTGGAAGCTTTCTTT. Translation gives CASGRLEAFF. The V call is TRBV28, the J call TRBJ1-1, with D hard to call. Germline loops: CDR1 MDHEN, CDR2 SYDVKM. The CDR3 spans 10 residues. The germline V and J ends were trimmed by 8 bases and 8 bases, with 9 bases remaining between them.

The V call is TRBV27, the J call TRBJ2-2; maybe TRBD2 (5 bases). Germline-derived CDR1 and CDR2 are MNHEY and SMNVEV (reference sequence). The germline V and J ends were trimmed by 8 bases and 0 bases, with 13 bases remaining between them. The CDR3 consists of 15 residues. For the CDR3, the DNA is TGTGCCAGCCACACCAGCGGCCCGAACACCGGGGAGCTGTTTTTT. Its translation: CASHTSGPNTGELFF.

The CDR3 is CASSLLAGTDTQYF. CDR3 DNA: TGTGCCAGCAGTTTACTAGCGGGCACAGATACGCAGTATTTT. This rearrangement joins TRBV27 to TRBJ2-3; 7 bases are shared with TRBD2. Trimming took 2 bases from V and 1 from J; bases not matched to a gene: 0. This CDR3 has 14 residues. Germline values: CDR1 MNHEY, CDR2 SMNVEV (reference sequence).